Below, one T cell receptor beta chain is given with its context. As yet, its antigen is unknown. The record originates from a study of cytomegalovirus exposure and HLA in healthy donors. Regarding the study as a whole: There was a cluster of highly shared sequence variants that was likely a sequencing artifact. The availability of immune exposure information extended only to CMV serostatus.

Amplification used 60 Vbeta primers and 13 Jbeta primers. Authors' methods: Later work found around 72 million unique TCR beta chains, with approximately 12 million shared. Clones were read by immunoSEQ multiplex PCR, and TCRdb kept only the in-frame ones, dropping some. Clone size and V and J calls were adopted from that table, with D and trimming inferred from the DNA. The table includes 140,000 or so clones, over 80% detected once. Germline V gives CDR1 SNHLY, CDR2 FYNNEI. The CDR3 sequence is 20 residues long. V was clipped by 3 bases and J by 1 base; unmatched bases: 15. The source of this sequence is a female donor in good health and CMV-seronegative. Specimen: PBMCs. The chain has TRBV2 and TRBJ2-6; 7 nucleotides agree with TRBD1. CDR3 DNA sequence: TGTGCCAGCAGTGATAGCCGGACAGGAAAGCTCCGATCTGGGGCCAACGTCCTGACTTTC. Its protein product is CASSDSRTGKLRSGANVLTF.